The clone carrying this TCR beta chain was picked up a small number of times. Its antigen is unknown. This specimen comes from a study of early stage breast cancer tumors. Study overall: Average read coverage per sample was around 10-fold.

Study-wide points: Blood repertoires resembled normal breast more than tumor.

Deletions cut 2 bases from V and 0 bases from J, with 7 bases between. Germline lookup yields CDR1 KGHSH and CDR2 LQKENI. CDR3 length: 15 amino acids. Each sample had two DNA replicates, roughly 0.5 ug blood or approximately 1.5 ug tissue. Here immunoSEQ multiplex PCR was the method, and the copy in TCRdb shows in-frame clones only, minus some. Here the sample spans 44,000 or so clones, around 83% being singletons. This chain links TRBV18 with TRBJ1-4; D is ambiguous. Sequences were obtained from blood. This clonotype was obtained from a person aged 45 to 59 with breast cancer. CDR3 sequence: CASSPIRSTNEKLFF. The CDR3 DNA sequence: TGTGCCAGCTCACCAATCAGATCAACTAATGAAAAACTGTTTTTT.